This record looks at one TCR beta chain sequence and its context. CDR1 and CDR2 (germline): MNHNY, SVGAGI (reference sequence). J gave up 8 bases and V 5 bases, and 10 bases lay outside the gene matches. The CDR3 totals 15 residues. Vbeta (60) and Jbeta (13) primers were used in the PCR. The data were produced by immunoSEQ multiplex PCR, yet TCRdb's version contains in-frame clones alone and is incomplete. The profile shows approximately 170,000 clones, more than 60% of them singletons. The data belong to a study of cytomegalovirus exposure and HLA in healthy donors. Sequencing was carried out using PBMCs. The receptor's source is a woman in her thirties or forties in good health and CMV-seropositive. The rearrangement joins TRBV6-6 to TRBJ1-4, with 8 bases identical to TRBD1. The CDR3 loop is CASSPPGQGEEKLFF. The CDR3 nucleotides are TGTGCCAGCAGTCCCCCAGGACAGGGAGAAGAAAAACTGTTTTTT.